This T cell receptor (beta chain) was retrieved from a study of cytomegalovirus exposure and HLA in healthy donors. The wider study: The 110 or so validation repertoires were produced on the same platform as the approximately 620 repertoires of the first cohort. This was reported in a later analysis.

Worth noting for this clone: Its antigen is currently unknown.

TCRdb's copy holds only in-frame clones and misses some; the assay was immunoSEQ multiplex PCR. The data hold more than 50,000 clones, with around 94% observed a single time. Study findings and constraints: Cytomegalovirus-associated status was assigned to roughly 160 TCR beta chains. First-cohort TCR clusters were later found to tend to co-occur in the 120 or so validation repertoires. Cytomegalovirus status, reportedly, was diagnosed with high specificity and sensitivity by the classifier.

V dropped 8 bases and J dropped 1; count of bases not matched to a gene: 3. This CDR3 spans 14 amino acids. Germline V gives CDR1 MNHEY, CDR2 SVGAGI. This rearrangement joins TRBV6-5 to TRBJ2-2; 8 bases fit TRBD2. Sequencing used PBMCs. The origin of this receptor is a man aged 18 to 30 in good health and CMV-seronegative. The CDR3 DNA follows: TGTGCCAGCTCACTAGCGGAGAACACCGGGGAGCTGTTTTTT. Encoded protein: CASSLAENTGELFF.